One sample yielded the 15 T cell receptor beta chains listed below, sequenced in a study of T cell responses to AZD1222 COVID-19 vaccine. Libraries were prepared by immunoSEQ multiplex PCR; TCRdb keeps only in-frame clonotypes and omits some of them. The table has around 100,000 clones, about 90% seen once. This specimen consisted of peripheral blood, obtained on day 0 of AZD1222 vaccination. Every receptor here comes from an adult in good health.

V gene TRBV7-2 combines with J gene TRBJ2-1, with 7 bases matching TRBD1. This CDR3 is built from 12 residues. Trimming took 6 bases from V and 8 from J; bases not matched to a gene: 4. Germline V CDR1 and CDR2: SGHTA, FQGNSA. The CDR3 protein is CASSRQGHEQFF. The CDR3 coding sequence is TGTGCCAGCAGTCGACAGGGCCATGAGCAGTTCTTC. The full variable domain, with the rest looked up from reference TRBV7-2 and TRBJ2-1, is GAGVSQSPSNKVTEKGKDVELRCDPISGHTALYWYRQSLGQGLEFLIYFQGNSAPDKSGLPSDRFSAERTGGSVSTLTIQRTQQEDSAVYLCASSRQGHEQFFGPGTRLTVL.

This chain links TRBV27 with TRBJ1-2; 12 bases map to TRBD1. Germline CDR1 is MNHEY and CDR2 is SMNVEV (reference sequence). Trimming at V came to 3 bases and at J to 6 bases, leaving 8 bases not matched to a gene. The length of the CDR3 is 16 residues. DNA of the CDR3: TGTGCCAGCAGTTTCCTCCGGGACAGGGGGCGCGATGGCTACACCTTC. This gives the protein CASSFLRDRGRDGYTF.

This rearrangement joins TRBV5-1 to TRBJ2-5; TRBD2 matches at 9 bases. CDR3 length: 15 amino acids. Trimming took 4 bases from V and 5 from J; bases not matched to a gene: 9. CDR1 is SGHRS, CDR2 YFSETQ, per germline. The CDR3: CASSLAGLAGETQYF. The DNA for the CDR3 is TGCGCCAGCAGCCTCGCGGGGCTAGCGGGGGAGACCCAGTACTTC. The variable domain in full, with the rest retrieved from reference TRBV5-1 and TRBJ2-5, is KAGVTQTPRYLIKTRGQQVTLSCSPISGHRSVSWYQQTPGQGLQFLFEYFSETQRNKGNFPGRFSGRQFSNSRSEMNVSTLELGDSALYLCASSLAGLAGETQYFGPGTRLLVL.

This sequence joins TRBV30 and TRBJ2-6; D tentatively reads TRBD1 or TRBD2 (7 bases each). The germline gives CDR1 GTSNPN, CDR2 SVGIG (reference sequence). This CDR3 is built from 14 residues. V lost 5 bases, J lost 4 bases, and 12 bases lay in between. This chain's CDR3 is CAWQGGAGANVLTF. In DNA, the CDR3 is TGTGCCTGGCAGGGGGGGGCGGGGGCCAACGTCCTGACTTTC.

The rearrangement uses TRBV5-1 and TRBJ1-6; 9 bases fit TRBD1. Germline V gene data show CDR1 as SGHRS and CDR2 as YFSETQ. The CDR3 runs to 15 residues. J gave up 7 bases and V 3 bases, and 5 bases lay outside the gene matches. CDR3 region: CASSSEQGANSPLHF. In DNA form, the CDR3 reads TGCGCCAGCAGCTCAGAACAGGGGGCAAATTCACCCCTCCACTTT.

Here the CDR3 reads CASKAGVTDTQYF. The CDR3, as DNA: TGTGCCAGTAAGGCGGGGGTCACAGATACGCAGTATTTT. The chain employs TRBV19 and TRBJ2-3, with TRBD2 identical over 7 bases. The CDR3 contains 13 residues. Trimming at V came to 7 bases and at J to 2 bases, leaving 3 bases not matched to a gene. Germline CDR1 is LNHDA and CDR2 is SQIVND (reference sequence).

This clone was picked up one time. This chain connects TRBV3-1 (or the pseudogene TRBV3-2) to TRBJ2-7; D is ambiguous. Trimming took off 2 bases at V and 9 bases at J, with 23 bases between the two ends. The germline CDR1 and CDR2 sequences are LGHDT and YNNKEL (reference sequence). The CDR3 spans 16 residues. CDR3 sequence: CASSQSSGLVIARQYF. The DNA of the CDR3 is TGTGCCAGCAGCCAATCCTCGGGCCTAGTCATCGCGCGGCAGTACTTC.

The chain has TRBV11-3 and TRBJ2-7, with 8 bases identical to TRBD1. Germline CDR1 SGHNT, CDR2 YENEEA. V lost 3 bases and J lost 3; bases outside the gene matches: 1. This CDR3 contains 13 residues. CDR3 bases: TGTGCCAGCAGCTTTGACAGGGGCTACGAGCAGTACTTC. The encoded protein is CASSFDRGYEQYF.

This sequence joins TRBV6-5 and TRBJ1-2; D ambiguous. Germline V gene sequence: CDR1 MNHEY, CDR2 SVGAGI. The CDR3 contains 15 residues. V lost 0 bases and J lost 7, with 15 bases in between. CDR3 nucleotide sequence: TGTGCCAGCAGTTACTCGAACGCAGGAAGGAGTGGCTACACCTTC. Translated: CASSYSNAGRSGYTF.

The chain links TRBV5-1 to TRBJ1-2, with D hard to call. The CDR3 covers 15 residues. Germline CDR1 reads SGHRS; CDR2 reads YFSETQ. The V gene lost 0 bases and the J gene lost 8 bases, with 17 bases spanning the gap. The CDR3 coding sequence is TGCGCCAGCAGCTTGGACCCGGGCAGTCTGGCGGGCTACACCTTC. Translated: CASSLDPGSLAGYTF.

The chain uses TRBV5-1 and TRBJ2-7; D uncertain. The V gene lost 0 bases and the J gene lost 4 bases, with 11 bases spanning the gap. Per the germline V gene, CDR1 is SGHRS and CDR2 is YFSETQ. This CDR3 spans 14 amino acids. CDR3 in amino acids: CASSLAGIQYEQYF. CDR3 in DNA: TGCGCCAGCAGCTTGGCAGGCATCCAATACGAGCAGTACTTC.

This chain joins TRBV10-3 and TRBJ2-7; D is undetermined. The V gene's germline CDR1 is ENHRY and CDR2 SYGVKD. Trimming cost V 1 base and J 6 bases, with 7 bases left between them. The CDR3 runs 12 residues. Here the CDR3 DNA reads TGTGCCATCAGTGAGTGGAAGGGCGAGCAGTACTTC. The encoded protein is CAISEWKGEQYF.

CDR3 protein: CASSPRLGDTQYF. In DNA, the CDR3 is TGTGCCAGCAGCCCACGACTAGGAGATACGCAGTATTTT. The chain employs TRBV6-2 or TRBV6-3 and TRBJ2-3; a weak D match, TRBD2 (6 bases). The CDR3 is 13 residues long. Trimming cost V 6 bases and J 5 bases, with 12 bases left between them. The germline V gene encodes CDR1 MNHEY and CDR2 SVGEGT.

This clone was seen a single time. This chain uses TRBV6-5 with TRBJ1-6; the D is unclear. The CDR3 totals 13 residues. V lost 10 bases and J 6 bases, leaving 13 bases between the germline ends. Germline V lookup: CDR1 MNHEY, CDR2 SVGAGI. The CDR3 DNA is TGTGCCACGAGAGGGAATCTTAATTCACCCCTCCACTTT. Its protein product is CATRGNLNSPLHF.

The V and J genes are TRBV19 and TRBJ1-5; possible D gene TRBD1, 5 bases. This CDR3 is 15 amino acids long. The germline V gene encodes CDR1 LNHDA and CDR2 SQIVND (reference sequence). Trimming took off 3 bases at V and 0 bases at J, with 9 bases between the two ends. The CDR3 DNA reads TGTGCCAGTAGTATGGGGGAGTATAGCAATCAGCCCCAGCATTTT. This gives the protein CASSMGEYSNQPQHF.